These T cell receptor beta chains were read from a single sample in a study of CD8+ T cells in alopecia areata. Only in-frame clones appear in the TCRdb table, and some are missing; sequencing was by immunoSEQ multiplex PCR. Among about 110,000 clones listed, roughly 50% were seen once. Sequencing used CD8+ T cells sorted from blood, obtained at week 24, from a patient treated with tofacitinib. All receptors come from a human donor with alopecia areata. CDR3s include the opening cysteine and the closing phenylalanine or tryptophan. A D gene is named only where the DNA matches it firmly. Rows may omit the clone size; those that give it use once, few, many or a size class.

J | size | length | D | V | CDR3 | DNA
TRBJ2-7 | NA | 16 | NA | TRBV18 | CASSDREQGSSYEQYF | TGTGCCAGCTCGGATAGGGAACAGGGAAGCTCCTACGAGCAGTACTTC
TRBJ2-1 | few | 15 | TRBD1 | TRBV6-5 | CASSSPGTGDNEQFF | TGTGCCAGCAGCTCCCCCGGGACAGGCGACAATGAGCAGTTCTTC
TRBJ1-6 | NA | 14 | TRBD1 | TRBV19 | CASNLRQGMSPLHF | TGTGCCAGTAATTTGAGACAGGGGATGTCACCCCTCCACTTT
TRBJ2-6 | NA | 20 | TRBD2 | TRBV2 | CASSGPTSGGKSSGANVLTF | TGTGCCAGCAGCGGTCCGACTAGCGGGGGGAAATCGTCCGGGGCCAACGTCCTGACTTTC
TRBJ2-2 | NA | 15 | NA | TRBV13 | CASSLGRSYTGELFF | TGTGCCAGCAGCTTAGGCAGGTCTTACACCGGGGAGCTGTTTTTT
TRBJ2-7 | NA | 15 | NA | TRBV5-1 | CASSFRGQTTDEQYF | TGCGCCAGCAGCTTCCGCGGACAGACGACAGACGAGCAGTACTTC
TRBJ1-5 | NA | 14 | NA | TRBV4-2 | CASSQDAGNQPQHF | TGTGCCAGCAGCCAAGATGCAGGGAATCAGCCCCAGCATTTT
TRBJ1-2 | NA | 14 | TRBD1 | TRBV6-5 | CASSETGFSLGYTF | TGTGCCAGCAGCGAGACAGGGTTCTCTTTAGGCTACACCTTC
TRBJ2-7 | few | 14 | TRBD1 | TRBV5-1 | CASSHRGRSDEQYF | TGCGCCAGCAGCCACAGGGGGCGGTCTGACGAGCAGTACTTC
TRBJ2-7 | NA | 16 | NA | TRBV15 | CATSRASSRGMYEQYF | TGTGCCACCAGCAGGGCGTCGTCACGGGGGATGTACGAGCAGTACTTC
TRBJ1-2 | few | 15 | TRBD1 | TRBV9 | CASSALQGEGHGYTF | TGTGCCAGCAGCGCGTTACAGGGGGAAGGCCATGGCTACACCTTC
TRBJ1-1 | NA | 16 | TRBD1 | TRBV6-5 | CASSYTLDRGNTEAFF | TGTGCCAGCAGTTACACCTTGGACAGGGGGAACACTGAAGCTTTCTTT
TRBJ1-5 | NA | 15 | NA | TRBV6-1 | CASSDTEPSGQPQHF | TGTGCCAGCTCTGACACGGAACCGAGCGGTCAGCCCCAGCATTTT
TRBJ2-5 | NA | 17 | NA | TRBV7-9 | CASSSGGERRAKETQYF | TGTGCCAGCAGTTCTGGGGGAGAGCGCCGGGCCAAAGAGACCCAGTACTTC
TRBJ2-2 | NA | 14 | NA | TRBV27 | CASSSNSGPGELFF | TGTGCCAGCAGTAGCAACAGCGGTCCCGGGGAGCTGTTTTTT
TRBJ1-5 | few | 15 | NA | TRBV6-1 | CASSEISGSTQPQHF | TGTGCCAGCAGTGAAATTTCAGGGTCGACTCAGCCCCAGCATTTT
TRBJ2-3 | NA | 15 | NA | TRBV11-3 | CASSLGVSPDGTQYF | TGTGCCAGCAGCTTAGGTGTCTCTCCGGATGGTACGCAGTATTTT
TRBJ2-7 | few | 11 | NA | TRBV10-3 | CAISDPYEQYF | TGTGCCATCAGTGACCCCTACGAGCAGTACTTC
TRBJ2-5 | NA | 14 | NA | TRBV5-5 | CASSSGESQETQYF | TGTGCCAGCAGCTCGGGGGAATCCCAAGAGACCCAGTACTTC
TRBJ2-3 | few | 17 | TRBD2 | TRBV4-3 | CASSQDLGSGGGDTQYF | TGCGCCAGCAGCCAAGATCTTGGGAGCGGGGGAGGTGATACGCAGTATTTT
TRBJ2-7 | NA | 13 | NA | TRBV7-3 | CASSSSGSYEQYF | TGTGCCAGCAGCTCCTCGGGATCCTACGAGCAGTACTTC
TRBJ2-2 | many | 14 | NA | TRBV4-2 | CASSQGLDTGELFF | TGTGCCAGCAGCCAAGGACTAGACACCGGGGAGCTGTTTTTT
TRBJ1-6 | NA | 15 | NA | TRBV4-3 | CASSHLQGNNSPLHF | TGCGCCAGCAGCCACCTGCAGGGGAATAATTCACCCCTCCACTTT
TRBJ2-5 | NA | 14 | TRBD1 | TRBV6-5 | CASSPGTGWETQYF | TGTGCCAGCAGTCCCGGGACAGGCTGGGAGACCCAGTACTTC
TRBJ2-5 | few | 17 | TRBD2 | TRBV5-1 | CASSRTSGGTSGETQYF | TGCGCCAGCAGCCGGACTAGCGGGGGCACCTCAGGAGAGACCCAGTACTTC
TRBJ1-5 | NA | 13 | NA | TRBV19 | CASSIPSNQPQHF | TGTGCCAGTAGTATACCCAGCAATCAGCCCCAGCATTTT
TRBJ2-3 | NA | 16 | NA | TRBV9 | CASSEGDEATTGTQYF | TGTGCCAGCAGCGAGGGAGATGAGGCTACCACAGGTACGCAGTATTTT
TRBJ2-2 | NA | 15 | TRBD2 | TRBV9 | CASSFSGSVAGELFF | TGTGCCAGCAGCTTTAGCGGGTCCGTGGCCGGGGAGCTGTTTTTT
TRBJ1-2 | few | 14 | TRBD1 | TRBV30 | CAWNIGGSPYGYTF | TGTGCCTGGAATATAGGGGGCAGCCCCTATGGCTACACCTTC
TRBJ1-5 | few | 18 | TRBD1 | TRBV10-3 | CASSPPDREGTNDQPQHF | TGTGCCAGCAGTCCGCCCGACAGGGAGGGCACCAATGATCAGCCCCAGCATTTT
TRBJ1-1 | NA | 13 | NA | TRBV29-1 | CSVDEVVDTEAFF | TGCAGCGTTGACGAGGTAGTCGACACTGAAGCTTTCTTT
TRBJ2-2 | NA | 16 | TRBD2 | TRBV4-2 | CASSPAVAGATGELFF | TGTGCCAGCAGCCCCGCGGTAGCGGGGGCAACCGGGGAGCTGTTTTTT
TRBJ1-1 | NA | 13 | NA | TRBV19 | CASRDGGNTEAFF | TGTGCCAGCCGGGACGGAGGGAACACTGAAGCTTTCTTT
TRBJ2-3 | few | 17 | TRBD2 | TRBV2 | CALGLAGPREGGDTQYF | TGTGCTTTAGGGCTAGCGGGGCCCCGGGAGGGAGGAGATACGCAGTATTTT
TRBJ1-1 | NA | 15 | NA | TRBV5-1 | CASSYRRGRNTEAFF | TGCGCCAGCAGCTACCGACGCGGCAGGAACACTGAAGCTTTCTTT
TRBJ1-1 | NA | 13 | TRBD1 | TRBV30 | CAWSVTGDTEAFF | TGTGCCTGGAGTGTAACAGGGGACACTGAAGCTTTCTTT
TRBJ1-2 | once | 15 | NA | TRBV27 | CASSLQVSSSYGYTF | TGTGCCAGCAGTTTACAGGTCTCCTCCTCCTATGGCTACACCTTC
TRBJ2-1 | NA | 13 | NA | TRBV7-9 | CASTVGVTGEQFF | TGTGCCAGCACCGTCGGAGTCACAGGGGAGCAGTTCTTC
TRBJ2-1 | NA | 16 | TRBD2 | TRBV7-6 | CASTSAGGGTPNEQFF | TGTGCCAGCACTTCGGCGGGCGGGGGGACCCCGAATGAGCAGTTCTTC
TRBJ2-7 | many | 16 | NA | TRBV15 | CATSTSRDGRFYEQYF | TGTGCCACCAGCACTAGCCGGGACGGGCGCTTTTACGAGCAGTACTTC
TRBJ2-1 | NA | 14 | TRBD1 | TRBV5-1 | CASSRWTGDNEQFF | TGCGCCAGCAGCCGATGGACAGGGGACAATGAGCAGTTCTTC
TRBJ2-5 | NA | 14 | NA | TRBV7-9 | CASSPAAGVGTQYF | TGTGCCAGCAGCCCGGCGGCAGGCGTCGGGACCCAGTACTTC
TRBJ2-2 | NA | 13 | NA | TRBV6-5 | CASTPDITGELFF | TGTGCCAGCACCCCAGACATTACCGGGGAGCTGTTTTTT